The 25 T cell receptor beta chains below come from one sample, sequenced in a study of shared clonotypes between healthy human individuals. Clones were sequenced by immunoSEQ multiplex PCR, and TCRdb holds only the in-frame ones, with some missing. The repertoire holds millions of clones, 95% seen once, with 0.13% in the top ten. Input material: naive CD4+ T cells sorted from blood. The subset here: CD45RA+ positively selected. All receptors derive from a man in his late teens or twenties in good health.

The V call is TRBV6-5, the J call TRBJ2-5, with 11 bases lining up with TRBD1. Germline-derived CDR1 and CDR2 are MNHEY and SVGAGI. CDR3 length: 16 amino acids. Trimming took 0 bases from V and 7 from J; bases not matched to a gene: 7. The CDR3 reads CASSYSGQGATGTQYF. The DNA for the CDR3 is TGTGCCAGCAGTTACTCTGGACAGGGGGCGACAGGGACCCAGTACTTC.

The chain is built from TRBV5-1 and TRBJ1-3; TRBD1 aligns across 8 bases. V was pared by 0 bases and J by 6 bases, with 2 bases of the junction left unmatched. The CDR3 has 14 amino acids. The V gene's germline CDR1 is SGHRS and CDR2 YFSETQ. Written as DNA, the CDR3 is TGCGCCAGCAGCTTGGGACAGGGGTCAAACACCATATATTTT. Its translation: CASSLGQGSNTIYF.

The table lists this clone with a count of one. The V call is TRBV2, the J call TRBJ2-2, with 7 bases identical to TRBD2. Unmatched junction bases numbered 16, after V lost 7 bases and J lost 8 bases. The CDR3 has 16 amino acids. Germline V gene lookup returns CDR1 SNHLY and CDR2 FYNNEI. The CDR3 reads CASTPAWQPSGGELFF. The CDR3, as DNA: TGTGCCAGCACTCCCGCATGGCAGCCTAGCGGAGGGGAGCTGTTTTTT.

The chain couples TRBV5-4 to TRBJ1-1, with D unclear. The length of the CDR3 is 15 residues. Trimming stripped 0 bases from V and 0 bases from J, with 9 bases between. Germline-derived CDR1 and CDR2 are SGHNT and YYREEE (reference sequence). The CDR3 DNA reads TGTGCCAGCAGCTTGGGTGGTCAGGTGAACACTGAAGCTTTCTTT. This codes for CASSLGGQVNTEAFF.

Here the CDR3 reads CASATRAGGFAGKQETQYF. For the CDR3, the DNA is TGTGCCAGCGCCACACGAGCGGGAGGGTTCGCCGGGAAACAAGAGACCCAGTACTTC. V is TRBV27 and J is TRBJ2-5, with 10 bases aligning to TRBD2. Germline CDR1 reads MNHEY; CDR2 reads SMNVEV (reference sequence). J gave up 2 bases and V 8 bases, and 20 bases lay outside the gene matches. This CDR3 comprises 19 residues.

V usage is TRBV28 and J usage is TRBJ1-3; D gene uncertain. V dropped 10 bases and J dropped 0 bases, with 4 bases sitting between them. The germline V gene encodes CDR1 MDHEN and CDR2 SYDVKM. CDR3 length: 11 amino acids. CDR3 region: CATDSGNTIYF. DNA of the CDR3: TGTGCCACGGACTCTGGAAACACCATATATTTT.

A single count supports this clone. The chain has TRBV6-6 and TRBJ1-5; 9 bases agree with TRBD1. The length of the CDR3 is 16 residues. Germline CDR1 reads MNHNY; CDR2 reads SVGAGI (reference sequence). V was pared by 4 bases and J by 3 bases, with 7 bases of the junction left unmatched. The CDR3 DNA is TGTGCCAGCAGTTTTGGGACAGGGTTGGCCAATCAGCCCCAGCATTTT. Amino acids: CASSFGTGLANQPQHF.

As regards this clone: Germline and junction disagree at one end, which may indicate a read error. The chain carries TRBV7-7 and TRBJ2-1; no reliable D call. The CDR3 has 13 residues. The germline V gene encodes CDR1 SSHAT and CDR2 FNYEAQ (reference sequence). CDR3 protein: CASSLDKYNEQFF. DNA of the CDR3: TGTGCTAGCAGCTTAGATAAGTACAATGAGCAGTTCTTC.

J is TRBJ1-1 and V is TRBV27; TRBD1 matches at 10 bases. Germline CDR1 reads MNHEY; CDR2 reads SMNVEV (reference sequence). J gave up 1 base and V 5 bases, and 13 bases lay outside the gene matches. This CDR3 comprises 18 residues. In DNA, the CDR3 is TGTGCCAGCAGTCTTACACGACAGGGGGCTGGCCCGAACACTGAAGCTTTCTTT. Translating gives CASSLTRQGAGPNTEAFF.

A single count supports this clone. The CDR3 loop is CASRDKGTTEAFF. As DNA, the CDR3 is TGTGCCAGTAGGGATAAGGGGACCACTGAAGCTTTCTTT. The chain has TRBV19 and TRBJ1-1, with a weak D call TRBD1 (5 bases). The germline V gene encodes CDR1 LNHDA and CDR2 SQIVND (reference sequence). Between the trimmed V and J ends, which lost 6 bases and 4 bases, there was a span of 12 bases. The CDR3 consists of 13 residues.

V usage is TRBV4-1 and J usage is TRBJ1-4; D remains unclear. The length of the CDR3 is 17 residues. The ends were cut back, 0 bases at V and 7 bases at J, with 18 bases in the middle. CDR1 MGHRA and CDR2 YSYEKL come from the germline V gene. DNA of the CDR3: TGCGCCAGCAGCCAAGAGTCCTCACACCTAGCACTTGAAAAACTGTTTTTT. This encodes CASSQESSHLALEKLFF.

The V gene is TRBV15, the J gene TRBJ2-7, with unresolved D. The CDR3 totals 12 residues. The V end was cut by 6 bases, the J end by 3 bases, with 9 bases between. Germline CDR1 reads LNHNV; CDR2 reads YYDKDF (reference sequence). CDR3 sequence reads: CATRGPGYEQYF. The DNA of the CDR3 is TGTGCCACCAGGGGCCCCGGCTACGAGCAGTACTTC.

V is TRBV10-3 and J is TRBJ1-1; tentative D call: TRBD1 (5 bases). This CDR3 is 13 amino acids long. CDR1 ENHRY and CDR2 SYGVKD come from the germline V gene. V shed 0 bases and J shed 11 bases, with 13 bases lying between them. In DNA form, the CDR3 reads TGTGCCATCAGTGAGTCAGGGCGGGGGATGGCTTTCTTT. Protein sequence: CAISESGRGMAFF.

The CDR3 sequence is CAWGIQGGAQHF. In DNA, the CDR3 is TGTGCCTGGGGAATACAGGGCGGGGCCCAGCATTTT. This rearrangement joins TRBV30 to TRBJ1-5; perhaps TRBD1 as D (6 bases). The length of the CDR3 is 12 residues. Germline V lookup: CDR1 GTSNPN, CDR2 SVGIG (reference sequence). V dropped 5 bases and J dropped 11 bases, with 16 bases sitting between them.

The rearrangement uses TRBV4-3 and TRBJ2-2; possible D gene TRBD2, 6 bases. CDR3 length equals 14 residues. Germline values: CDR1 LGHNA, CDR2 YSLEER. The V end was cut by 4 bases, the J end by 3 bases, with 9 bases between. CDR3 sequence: CASSLGLHTGELFF. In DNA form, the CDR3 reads TGCGCCAGCAGCCTGGGACTTCACACCGGGGAGCTGTTTTTT.

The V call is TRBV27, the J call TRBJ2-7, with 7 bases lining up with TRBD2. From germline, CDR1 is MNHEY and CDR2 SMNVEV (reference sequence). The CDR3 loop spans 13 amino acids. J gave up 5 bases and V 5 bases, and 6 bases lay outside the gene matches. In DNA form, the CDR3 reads TGTGCCAGCAGTATAAGTCGGGGGGACGAGCAGTACTTC. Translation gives CASSISRGDEQYF.

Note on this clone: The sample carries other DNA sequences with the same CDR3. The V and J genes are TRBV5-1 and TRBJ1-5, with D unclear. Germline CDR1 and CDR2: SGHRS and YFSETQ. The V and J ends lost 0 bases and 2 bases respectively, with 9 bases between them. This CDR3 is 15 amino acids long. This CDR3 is CASSLEGFGNQPQHF. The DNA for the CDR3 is TGCGCCAGCAGCTTGGAAGGTTTTGGCAATCAGCCCCAGCATTTT.

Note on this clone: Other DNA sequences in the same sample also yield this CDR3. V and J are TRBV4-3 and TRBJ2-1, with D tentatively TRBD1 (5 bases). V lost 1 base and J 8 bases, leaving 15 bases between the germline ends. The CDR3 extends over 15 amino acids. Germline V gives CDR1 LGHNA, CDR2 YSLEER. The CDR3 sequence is CASSQGFQGADEQFF. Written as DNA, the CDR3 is TGCGCCAGCAGCCAAGGATTTCAGGGCGCGGATGAGCAGTTCTTC.

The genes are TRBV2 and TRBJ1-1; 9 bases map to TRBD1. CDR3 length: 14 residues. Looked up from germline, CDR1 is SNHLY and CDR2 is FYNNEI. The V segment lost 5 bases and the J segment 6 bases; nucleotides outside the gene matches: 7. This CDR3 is CASSRGQGQPEAFF. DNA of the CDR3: TGTGCCAGCAGTAGGGGACAGGGTCAGCCTGAAGCTTTCTTT.

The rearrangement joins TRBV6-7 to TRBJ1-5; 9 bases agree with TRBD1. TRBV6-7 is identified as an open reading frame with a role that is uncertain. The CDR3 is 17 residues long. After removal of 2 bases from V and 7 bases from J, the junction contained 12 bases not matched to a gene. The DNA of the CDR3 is TGTGCCAGCAGTTACCAAACGGACAGGGGTGGGAACCAGCCCCAGCATTTT. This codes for CASSYQTDRGGNQPQHF.

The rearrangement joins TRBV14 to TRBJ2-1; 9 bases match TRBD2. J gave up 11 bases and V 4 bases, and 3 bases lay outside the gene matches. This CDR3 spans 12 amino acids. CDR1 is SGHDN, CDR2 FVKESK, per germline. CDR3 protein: CASSRLAVKQFF. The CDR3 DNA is TGTGCCAGCAGCCGACTAGCGGTTAAGCAGTTCTTC.

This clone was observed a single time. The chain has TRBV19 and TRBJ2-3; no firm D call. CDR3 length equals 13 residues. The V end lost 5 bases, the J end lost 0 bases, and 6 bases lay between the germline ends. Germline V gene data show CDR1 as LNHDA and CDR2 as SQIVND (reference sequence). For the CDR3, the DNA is TGTGCCAGTAGTCAACAAAGCACAGATACGCAGTATTTT. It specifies CASSQQSTDTQYF.

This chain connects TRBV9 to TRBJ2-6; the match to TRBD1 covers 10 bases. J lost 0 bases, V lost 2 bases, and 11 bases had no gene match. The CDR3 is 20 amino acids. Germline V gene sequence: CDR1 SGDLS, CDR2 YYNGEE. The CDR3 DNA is TGTGCCAGCAGCGTTACCGCCGGGACAGGGGCTTTCTCTGGGGCCAACGTCCTGACTTTC. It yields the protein CASSVTAGTGAFSGANVLTF.

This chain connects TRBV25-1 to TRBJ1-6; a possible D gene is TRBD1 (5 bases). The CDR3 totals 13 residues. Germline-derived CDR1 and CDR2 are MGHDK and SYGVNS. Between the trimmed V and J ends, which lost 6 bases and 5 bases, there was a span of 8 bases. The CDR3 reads CASRGRDNSPLHF. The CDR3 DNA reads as TGTGCCAGCAGGGGACGGGATAATTCACCCCTCCACTTT.

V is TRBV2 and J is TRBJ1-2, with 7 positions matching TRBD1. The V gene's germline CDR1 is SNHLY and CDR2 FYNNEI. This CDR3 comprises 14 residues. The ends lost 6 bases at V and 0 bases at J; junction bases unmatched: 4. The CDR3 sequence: CASRGDSPNYGYTF. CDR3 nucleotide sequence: TGTGCCAGCAGAGGGGACAGCCCTAACTATGGCTACACCTTC.